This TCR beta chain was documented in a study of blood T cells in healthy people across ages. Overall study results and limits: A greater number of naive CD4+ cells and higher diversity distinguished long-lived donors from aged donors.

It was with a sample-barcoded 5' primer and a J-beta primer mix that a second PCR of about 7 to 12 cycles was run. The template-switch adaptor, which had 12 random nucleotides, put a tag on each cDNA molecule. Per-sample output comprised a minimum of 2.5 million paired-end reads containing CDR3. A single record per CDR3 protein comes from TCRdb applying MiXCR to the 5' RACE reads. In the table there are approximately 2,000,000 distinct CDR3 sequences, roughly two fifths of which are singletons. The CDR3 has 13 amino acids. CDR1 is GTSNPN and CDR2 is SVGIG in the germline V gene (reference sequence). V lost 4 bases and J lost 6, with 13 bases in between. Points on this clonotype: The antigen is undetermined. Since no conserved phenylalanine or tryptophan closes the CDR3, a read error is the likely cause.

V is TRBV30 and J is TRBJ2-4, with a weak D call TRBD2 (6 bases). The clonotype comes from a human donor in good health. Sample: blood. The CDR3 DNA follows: TGTGCCTGGATCCCCCAGGAGGGAAACATTCAGTACCTC. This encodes CAWIPQEGNIQYL.